This TCR beta chain stems from a study of T-cell memory formation after mild COVID-19. There are many counts of this clonotype. Trimming took 6 bases from V and 6 from J; bases not matched to a gene: 0. The CDR3 runs to 13 residues. TCRdb reanalysed the 5' RACE reads using MiXCR and keeps one entry per CDR3 protein. The sample lists a few hundred thousand distinct CDR3 sequences; 15% to 20% were seen once. The V and J genes are TRBV12-3 or TRBV12-4 and TRBJ2-4, with 12 bases identical to TRBD2. The clonotype originates from a man in his late teens or twenties who had mild COVID-19 (a few samples of this study predate the infection). Cell type and time point are not known. The specimen sequenced was PBMCs or a T cell subset sorted from them (not recorded which). DNA of the CDR3: TGTGCCAGCAGACTAGCGGGGGGAAACATTCAGTACTTC. Protein sequence: CASRLAGGNIQYF.